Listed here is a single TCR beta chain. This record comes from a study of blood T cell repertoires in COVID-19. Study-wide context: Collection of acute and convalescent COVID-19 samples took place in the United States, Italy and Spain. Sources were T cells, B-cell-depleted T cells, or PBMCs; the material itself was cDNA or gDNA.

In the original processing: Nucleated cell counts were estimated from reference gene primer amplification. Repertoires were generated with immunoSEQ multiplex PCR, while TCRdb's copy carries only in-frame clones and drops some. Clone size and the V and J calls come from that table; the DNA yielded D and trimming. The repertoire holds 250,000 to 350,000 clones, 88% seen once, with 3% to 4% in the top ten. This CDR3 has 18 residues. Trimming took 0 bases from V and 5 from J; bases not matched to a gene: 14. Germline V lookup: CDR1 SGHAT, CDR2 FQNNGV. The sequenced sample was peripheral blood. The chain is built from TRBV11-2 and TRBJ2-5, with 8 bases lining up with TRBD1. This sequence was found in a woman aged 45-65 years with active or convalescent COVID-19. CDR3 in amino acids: CASSLDLDRANFRETQYF. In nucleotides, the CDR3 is TGTGCCAGCAGCTTAGACCTGGACAGGGCTAATTTCAGGGAGACCCAGTACTTC. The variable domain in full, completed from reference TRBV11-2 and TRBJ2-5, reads EAGVAQSPRYKIIEKRQSVAFWCNPISGHATLYWYQQILGQGPKLLIQFQNNGVVDDSQLPKDRFSAERLKGVDSTLKIQPAKLEDSAVYLCASSLDLDRANFRETQYFGPGTRLLVL.